The following is a TCR beta chain sequence with its context. This CDR3 is built from 14 residues. V lost 8 bases and J lost 5; bases outside the gene matches: 7. CDR1 and CDR2 (germline): MDHEN, SYDVKM. The record originates from a study of cytomegalovirus exposure and HLA in healthy donors. Sequencing used immunoSEQ multiplex PCR; TCRdb keeps in-frame clones, though not all of them. The sample shows more than 85,000 clones, approximately 89% of them seen only once. This TCR derives from a young woman in good health and CMV-seronegative. This chain joins TRBV28 and TRBJ1-5; TRBD1 agrees at 9 bases. Material for sequencing was PBMCs. The CDR3 sequence is CASRQGVIYQPQHF. CDR3 DNA sequence: TGTGCCAGCCGACAGGGGGTAATTTATCAGCCCCAGCATTTT.